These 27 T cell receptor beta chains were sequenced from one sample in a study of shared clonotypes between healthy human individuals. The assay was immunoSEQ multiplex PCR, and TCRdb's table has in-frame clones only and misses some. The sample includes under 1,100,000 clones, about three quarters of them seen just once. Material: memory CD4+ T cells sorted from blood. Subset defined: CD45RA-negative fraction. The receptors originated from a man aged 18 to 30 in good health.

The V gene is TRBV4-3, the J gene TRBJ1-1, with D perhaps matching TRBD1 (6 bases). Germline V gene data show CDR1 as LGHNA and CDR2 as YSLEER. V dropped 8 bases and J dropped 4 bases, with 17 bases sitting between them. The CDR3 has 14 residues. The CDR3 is CASSPRVGGTEAFF. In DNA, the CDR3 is TGCGCCAGCTCGCCGAGGGTAGGGGGCACTGAAGCTTTCTTT.

In nucleotides, the CDR3 is TGCGCCAGCAGCTTGGAAGGGTTTCGGGCTGAAGCTTTCTTT. It specifies CASSLEGFRAEAFF. The V call is TRBV5-1, the J call TRBJ1-1; D remains ambiguous. This CDR3 spans 14 amino acids. V was cut by 0 bases and J by 6 bases, with 12 bases left in between. CDR1 and CDR2 (germline): SGHRS, YFSETQ. The full variable domain, in which reference TRBV5-1 and TRBJ1-1 provide the parts outside the CDR3, is KAGVTQTPRYLIKTRGQQVTLSCSPISGHRSVSWYQQTPGQGLQFLFEYFSETQRNKGNFPGRFSGRQFSNSRSEMNVSTLELGDSALYLCASSLEGFRAEAFFGQGTRLTVV.

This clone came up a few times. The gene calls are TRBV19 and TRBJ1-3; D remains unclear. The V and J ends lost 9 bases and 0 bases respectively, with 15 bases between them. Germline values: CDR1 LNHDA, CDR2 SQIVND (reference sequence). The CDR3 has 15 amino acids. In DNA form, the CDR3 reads TGTGCCAGCCTGGGTCAATTCTTCTCTGGAAACACCATATATTTT. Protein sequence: CASLGQFFSGNTIYF. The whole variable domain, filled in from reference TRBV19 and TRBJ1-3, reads DGGITQSPKYLFRKEGQNVTLSCEQNLNHDAMYWYRQDPGQGLRLIYYSQIVNDFQKGDIAEGYSVSREKKESFPLTVTSAQKNPTAFYLCASLGQFFSGNTIYFGEGSWLTVV.

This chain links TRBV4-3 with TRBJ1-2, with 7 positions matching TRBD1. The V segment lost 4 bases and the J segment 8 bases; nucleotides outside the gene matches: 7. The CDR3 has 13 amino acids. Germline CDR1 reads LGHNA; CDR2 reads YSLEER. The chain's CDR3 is CASSPTTGRGYTF. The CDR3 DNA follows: TGCGCCAGCAGCCCGACGACAGGGAGGGGCTACACCTTC.

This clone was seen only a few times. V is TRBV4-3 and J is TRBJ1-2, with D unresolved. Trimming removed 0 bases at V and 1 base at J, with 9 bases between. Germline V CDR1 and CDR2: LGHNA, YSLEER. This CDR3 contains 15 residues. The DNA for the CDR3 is TGCGCCAGCAGCCAAGAACCGGGAAGTAACTATGGCTACACCTTC. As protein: CASSQEPGSNYGYTF.

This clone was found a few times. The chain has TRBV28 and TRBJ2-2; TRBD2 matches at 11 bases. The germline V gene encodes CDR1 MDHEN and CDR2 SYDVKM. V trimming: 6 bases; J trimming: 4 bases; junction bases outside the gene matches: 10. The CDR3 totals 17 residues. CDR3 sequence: CASSASGRPPFTGELFF. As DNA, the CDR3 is TGTGCCAGCAGCGCTAGCGGGAGGCCACCATTCACCGGGGAGCTGTTTTTT.

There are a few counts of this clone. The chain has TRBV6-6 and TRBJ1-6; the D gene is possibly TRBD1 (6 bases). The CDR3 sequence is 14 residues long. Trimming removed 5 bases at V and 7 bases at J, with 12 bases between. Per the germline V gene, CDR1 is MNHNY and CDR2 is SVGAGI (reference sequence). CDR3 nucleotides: TGTGCCAGCAGTCACAGGGCCTGGAATTCACCCCTCCACTTT. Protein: CASSHRAWNSPLHF.

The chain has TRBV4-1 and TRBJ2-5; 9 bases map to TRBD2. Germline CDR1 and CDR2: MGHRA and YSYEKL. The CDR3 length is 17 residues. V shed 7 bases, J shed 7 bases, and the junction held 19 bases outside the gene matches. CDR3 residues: CASTPEETSGAGSTQYF. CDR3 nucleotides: TGCGCCAGCACCCCCGAGGAGACTAGCGGTGCGGGGTCGACCCAGTACTTC.

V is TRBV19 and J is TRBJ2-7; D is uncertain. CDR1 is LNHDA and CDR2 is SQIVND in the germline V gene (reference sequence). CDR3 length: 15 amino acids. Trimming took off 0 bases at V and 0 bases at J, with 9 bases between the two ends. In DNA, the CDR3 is TGTGCCAGTAGTATAGACGGGCAATCCTCCTACGAGCAGTACTTC. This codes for CASSIDGQSSYEQYF.

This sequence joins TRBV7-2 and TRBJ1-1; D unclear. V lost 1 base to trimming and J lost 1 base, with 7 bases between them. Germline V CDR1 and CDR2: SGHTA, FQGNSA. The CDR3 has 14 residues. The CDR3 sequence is CASSLGISNTEAFF. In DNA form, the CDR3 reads TGTGCCAGCAGCTTAGGGATATCGAACACTGAAGCTTTCTTT.

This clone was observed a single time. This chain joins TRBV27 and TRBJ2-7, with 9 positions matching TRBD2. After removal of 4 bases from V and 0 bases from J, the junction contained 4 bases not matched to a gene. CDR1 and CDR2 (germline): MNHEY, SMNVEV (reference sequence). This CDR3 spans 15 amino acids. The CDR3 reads CASSYQAGGSYEQYF. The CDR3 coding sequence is TGTGCCAGCAGTTATCAAGCGGGGGGCTCCTACGAGCAGTACTTC.

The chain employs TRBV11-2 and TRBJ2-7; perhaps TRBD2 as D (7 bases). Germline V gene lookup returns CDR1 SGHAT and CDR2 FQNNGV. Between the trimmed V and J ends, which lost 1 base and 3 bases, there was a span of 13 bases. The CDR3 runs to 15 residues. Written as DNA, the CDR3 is TGTGCCAGCAGCTTAGCGGGGGCTAGCGGCTACGAGCAGTACTTC. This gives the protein CASSLAGASGYEQYF.

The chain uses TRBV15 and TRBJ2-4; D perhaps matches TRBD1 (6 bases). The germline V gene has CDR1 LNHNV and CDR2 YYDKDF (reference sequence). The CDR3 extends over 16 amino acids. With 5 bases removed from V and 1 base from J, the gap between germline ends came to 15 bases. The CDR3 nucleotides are TGTGCCACCAGCGGACAGACAGCGATCGCCAAAAACATTCAGTACTTC. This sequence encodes CATSGQTAIAKNIQYF.

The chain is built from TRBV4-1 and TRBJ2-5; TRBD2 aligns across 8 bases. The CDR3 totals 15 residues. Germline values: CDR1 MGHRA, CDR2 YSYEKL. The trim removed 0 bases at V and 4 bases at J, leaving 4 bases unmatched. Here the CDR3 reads CASSQDYGTRETQYF. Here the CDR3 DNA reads TGCGCCAGCAGCCAAGATTACGGGACTAGAGAGACCCAGTACTTC.

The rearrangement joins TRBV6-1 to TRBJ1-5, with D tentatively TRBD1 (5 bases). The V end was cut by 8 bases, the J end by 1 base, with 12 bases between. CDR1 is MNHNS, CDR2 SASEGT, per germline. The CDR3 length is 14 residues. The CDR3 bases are TGTGCCAGCCGCACGACAGAGAGCAATCAGCCCCAGCATTTT. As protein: CASRTTESNQPQHF.

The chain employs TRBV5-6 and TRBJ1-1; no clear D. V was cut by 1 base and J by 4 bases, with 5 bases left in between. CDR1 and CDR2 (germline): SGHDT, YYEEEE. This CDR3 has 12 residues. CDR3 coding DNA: TGTGCCAGCAGCTTGCCTTCCACTGAAGCTTTCTTT. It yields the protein CASSLPSTEAFF.

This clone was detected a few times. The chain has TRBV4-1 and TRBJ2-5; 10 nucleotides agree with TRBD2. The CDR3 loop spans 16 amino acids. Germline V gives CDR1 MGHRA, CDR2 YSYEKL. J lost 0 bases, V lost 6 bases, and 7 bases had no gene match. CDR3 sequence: CASRPSGGPYQETQYF. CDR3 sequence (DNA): TGCGCCAGCAGGCCTAGCGGGGGTCCGTACCAAGAGACCCAGTACTTC.

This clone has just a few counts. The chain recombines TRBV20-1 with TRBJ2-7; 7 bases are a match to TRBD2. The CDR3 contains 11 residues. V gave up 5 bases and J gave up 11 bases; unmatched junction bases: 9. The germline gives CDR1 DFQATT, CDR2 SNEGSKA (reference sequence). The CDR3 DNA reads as TGCAGTGCTTATAGGGTCCGGGAGGAGTACTTC. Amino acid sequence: CSAYRVREEYF.

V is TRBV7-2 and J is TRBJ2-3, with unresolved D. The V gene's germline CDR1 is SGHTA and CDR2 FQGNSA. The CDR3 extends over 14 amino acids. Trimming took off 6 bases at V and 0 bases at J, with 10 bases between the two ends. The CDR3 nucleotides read TGTGCCAGCAGACCAGATTCTAGCACAGATACGCAGTATTTT. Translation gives CASRPDSSTDTQYF.

CDR3 in amino acids: CASSMGPWEAFF. Written as DNA, the CDR3 is TGTGCCAGTAGTATGGGGCCTTGGGAAGCTTTCTTT. The rearrangement links TRBV19 to TRBJ1-1, with D perhaps TRBD1 (5 bases). V was trimmed by 3 bases and J by 8 bases, leaving 10 bases between them. This CDR3 is 12 amino acids long. CDR1 and CDR2 (germline): LNHDA, SQIVND (reference sequence).

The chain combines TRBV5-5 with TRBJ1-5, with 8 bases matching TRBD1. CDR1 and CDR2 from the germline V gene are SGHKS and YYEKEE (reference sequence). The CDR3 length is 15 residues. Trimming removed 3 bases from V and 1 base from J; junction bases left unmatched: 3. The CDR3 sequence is CASSWGQDSNQPQHF. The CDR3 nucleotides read TGTGCCAGCAGCTGGGGACAGGACAGCAATCAGCCCCAGCATTTT.

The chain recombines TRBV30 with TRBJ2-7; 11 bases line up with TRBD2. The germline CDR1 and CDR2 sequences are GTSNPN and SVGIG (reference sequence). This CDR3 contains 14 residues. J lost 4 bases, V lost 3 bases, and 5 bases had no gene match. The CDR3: CAWSSGTSGYEQYF. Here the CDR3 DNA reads TGTGCCTGGAGCTCAGGGACTAGCGGTTACGAGCAGTACTTC.

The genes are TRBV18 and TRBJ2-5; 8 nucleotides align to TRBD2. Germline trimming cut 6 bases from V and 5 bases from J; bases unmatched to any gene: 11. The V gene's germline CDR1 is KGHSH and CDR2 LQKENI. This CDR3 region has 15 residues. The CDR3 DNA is TGTGCCAGCTCCCCCGTACGGGAGGGATGGGAGACCCAGTACTTC. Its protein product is CASSPVREGWETQYF.

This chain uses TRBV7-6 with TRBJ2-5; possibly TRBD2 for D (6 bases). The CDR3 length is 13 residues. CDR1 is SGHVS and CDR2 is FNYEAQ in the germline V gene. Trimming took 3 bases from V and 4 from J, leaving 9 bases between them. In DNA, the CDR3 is TGTGCCAGCAGCTTGGGGGAGGTAGAGACCCAGTACTTC. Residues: CASSLGEVETQYF.

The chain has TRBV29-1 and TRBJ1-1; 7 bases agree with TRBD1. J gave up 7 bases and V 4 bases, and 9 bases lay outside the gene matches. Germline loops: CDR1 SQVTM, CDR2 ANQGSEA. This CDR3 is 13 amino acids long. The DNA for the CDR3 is TGCAGCGTTGTCTCGACAGGGTTAGGTGAAGCTTTCTTT. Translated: CSVVSTGLGEAFF.

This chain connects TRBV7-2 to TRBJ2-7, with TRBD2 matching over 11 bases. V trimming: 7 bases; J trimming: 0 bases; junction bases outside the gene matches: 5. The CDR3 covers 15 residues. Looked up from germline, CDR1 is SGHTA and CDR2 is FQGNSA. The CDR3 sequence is CASTLLAGVSYEQYF. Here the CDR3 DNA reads TGTGCCAGCACCCTACTAGCGGGAGTCTCCTACGAGCAGTACTTC.

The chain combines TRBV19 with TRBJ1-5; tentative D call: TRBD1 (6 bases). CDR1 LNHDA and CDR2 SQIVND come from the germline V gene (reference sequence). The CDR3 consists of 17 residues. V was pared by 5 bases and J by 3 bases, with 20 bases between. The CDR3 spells CASSPHQGSNLNQPQHF. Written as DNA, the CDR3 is TGTGCCAGTAGTCCTCACCAGGGGTCTAATCTCAATCAGCCCCAGCATTTT.